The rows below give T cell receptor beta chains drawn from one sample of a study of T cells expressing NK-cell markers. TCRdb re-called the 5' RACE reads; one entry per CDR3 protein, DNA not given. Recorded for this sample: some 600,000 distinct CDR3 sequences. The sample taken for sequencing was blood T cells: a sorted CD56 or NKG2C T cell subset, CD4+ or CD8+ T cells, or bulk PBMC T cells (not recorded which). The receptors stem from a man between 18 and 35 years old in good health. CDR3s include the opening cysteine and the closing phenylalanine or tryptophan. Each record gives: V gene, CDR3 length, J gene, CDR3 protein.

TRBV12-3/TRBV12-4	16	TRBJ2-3	CASSYPRTGERDTQYF
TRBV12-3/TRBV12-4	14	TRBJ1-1	CASSPDGRRVEAFF
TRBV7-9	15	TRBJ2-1	CASSLDGTHKDEQFF
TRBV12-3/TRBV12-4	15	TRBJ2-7	CASSLEEGARYEQYF
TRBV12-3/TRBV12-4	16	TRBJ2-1	CASSFLGLAGYNEQFF
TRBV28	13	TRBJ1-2	CASTPGFLYGYTF
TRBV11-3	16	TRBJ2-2	CASRYSTGTNTGELFF
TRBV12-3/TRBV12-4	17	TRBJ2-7	CASSLCGTTGVMCEQYF
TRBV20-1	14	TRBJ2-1	CSAVLSSGSGEQFF
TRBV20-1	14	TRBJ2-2	CSATRTGNAGELFF
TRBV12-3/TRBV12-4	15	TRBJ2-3	CASSFPPPRPDTQYF
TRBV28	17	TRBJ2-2	CASSFGGSRSGSGELFF
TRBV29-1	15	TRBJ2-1	CSVPPLAGIYNEQFF
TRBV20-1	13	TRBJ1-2	CSARDPRYGGYTF
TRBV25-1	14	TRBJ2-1	CASSQGPNYNEQFF
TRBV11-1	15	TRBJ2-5	CASSPKRSQQETQYF
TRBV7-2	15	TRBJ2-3	CASSFGRGVADTQYF
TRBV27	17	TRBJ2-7	CASSLSRTSPFDYEQYF
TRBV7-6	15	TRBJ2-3	CASSQRGGHTDTQYF
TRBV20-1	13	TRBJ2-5	CSATLGSFGTQYF
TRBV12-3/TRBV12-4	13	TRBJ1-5	CASSLLGNQPQHF
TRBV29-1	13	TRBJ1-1	CSVTTGLNTEAFF
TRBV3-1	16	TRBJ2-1	CASSRPLGAPYNEQFF
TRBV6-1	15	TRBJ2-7	CASSERDRGRLEQYF
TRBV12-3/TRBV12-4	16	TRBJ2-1	CASSLRTNSLYNEQFF